This T cell receptor (beta chain) is from a study of blood T cell repertoires in COVID-19. About the study: Samples taken during acute and convalescent COVID-19 were collected in the United States, Italy and Spain. The analysed material was cDNA or gDNA that came from T cells, B-cell-depleted T cells, or PBMCs.

CDR1 SNHLY and CDR2 FYNNEI come from the germline V gene. The CDR3 is 14 amino acids. Between the trimmed V and J ends, which lost 6 bases and 4 bases, there was a span of 15 bases. Per the authors' pipeline: Reference gene primer amplification in the assay estimated nucleated cell counts. Assay used: immunoSEQ multiplex PCR; TCRdb lists only in-frame clones, some missing. The DNA was the basis for D and trimming; V, J and clone size are from that table. This table has about 70,000 clones, 65% to 90% appearing once. This clone was recorded only once. The receptor comes from a woman in her sixties with acute or convalescent COVID-19. The J gene is TRBJ1-2, the V gene TRBV2, with D uncertain. Sequenced material: peripheral blood. Written as DNA, the CDR3 is TGTGCCAGCAGAGCCCAGGAGGCATCCTATGGCTACACCTTC. This sequence encodes CASRAQEASYGYTF. Full variable domain (missing parts from reference TRBV2 and TRBJ1-2): EPEVTQTPSHQVTQMGQEVILRCVPISNHLYFYWYRQILGQKVEFLVSFYNNEISEKSEIFDDQFSVERPDGSNFTLKIRSTKLEDSAMYFCASRAQEASYGYTFGSGTRLTVV.